This entry describes one TCR beta chain. The antigen is undetermined. The data originate from a study of T cell repertoires in cytomegalovirus infection. At the level of the study: An indication of both CMV infection and matching HLA type came from public TCR beta signatures.

TCRdb reprocessed the reads with MiXCR, giving one entry per CDR3 protein. The sample carries about 310,000 distinct CDR3 sequences, about 25% recorded once. V lost 3 bases to trimming and J lost 5 bases; unmatched junction nucleotides: 6. This CDR3 spans 15 amino acids. Looked up from germline, CDR1 is SGHVS and CDR2 is FNYEAQ. The receptor was isolated from a human donor in good health (CMV status not recorded). Some clones in this sample may be carry-over from other donors' samples. This sample comprised cultured PBMCs, obtained from culture after CMV antigen stimulation. The chain joins TRBV7-6 to TRBJ2-5, with 10 bases fitting TRBD1. The CDR3 loop is CASSFSTGGLETQYF. Written as DNA, the CDR3 is TGTGCCAGCAGCTTCTCGACAGGGGGCTTGGAGACCCAGTACTTC.